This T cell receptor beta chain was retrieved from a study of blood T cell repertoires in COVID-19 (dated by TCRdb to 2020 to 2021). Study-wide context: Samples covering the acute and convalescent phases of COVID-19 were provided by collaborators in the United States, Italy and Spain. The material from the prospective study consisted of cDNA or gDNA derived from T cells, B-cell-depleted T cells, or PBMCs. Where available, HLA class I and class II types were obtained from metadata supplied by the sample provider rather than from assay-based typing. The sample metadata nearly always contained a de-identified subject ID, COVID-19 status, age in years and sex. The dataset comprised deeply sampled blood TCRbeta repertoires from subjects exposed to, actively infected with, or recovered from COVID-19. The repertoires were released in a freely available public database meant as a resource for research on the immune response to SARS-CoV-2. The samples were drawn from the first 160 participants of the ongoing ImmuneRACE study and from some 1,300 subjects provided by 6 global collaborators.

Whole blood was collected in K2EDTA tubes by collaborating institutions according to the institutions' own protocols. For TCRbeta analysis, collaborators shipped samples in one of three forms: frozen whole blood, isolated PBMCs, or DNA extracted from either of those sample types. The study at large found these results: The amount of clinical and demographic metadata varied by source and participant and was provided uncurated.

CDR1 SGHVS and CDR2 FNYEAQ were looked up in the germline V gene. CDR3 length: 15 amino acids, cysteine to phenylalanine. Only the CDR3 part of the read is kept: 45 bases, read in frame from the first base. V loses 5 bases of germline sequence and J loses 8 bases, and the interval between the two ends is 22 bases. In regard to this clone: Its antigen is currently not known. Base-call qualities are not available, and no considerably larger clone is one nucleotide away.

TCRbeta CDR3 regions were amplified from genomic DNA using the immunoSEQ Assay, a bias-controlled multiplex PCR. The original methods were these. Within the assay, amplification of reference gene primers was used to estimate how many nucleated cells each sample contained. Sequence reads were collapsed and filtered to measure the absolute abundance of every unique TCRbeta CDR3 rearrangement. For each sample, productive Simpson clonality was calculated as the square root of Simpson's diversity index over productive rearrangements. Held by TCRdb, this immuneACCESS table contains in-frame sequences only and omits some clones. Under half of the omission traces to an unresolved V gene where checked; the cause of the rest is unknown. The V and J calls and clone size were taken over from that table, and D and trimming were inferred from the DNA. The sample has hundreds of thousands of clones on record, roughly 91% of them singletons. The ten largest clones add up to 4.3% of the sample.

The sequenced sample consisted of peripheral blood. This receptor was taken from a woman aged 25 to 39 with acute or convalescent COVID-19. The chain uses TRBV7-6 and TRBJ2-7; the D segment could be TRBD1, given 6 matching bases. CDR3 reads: CASSVQTGTLDKQYF. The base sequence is TGTGCCAGCAGCGTTCAAACAGGGACCCTTGACAAGCAGTACTTC.